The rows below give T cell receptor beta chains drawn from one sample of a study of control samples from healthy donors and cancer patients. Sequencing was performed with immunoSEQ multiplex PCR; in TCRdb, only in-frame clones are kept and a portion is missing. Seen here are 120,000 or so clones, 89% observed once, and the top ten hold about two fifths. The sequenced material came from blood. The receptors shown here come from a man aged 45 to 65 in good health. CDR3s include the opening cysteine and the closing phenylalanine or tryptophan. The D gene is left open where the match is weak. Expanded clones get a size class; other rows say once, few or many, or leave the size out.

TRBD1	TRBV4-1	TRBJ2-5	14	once	TGCGCCAGCGGGCGGGCAGGGGGCGAAGAGACCCAGTACTTC	CASGRAGGEETQYF
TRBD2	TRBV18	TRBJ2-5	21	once	TGTGCCAGCTCACGATTTGCCGGGACCGTGGCTAGCGGGGGGAAGGTAGAGACCCAGTACTTC	CASSRFAGTVASGGKVETQYF
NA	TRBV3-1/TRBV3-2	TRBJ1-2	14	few	TGTGCCAGCAGCCAAGATTTAGGGGTTTATGGCTACACCTTC	CASSQDLGVYGYTF
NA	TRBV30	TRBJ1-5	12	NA	TGTGCCTGGAGTAGTGGGAATCAGCCCCAGCATTTT	CAWSSGNQPQHF
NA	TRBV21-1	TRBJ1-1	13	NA	TGTGCCAGCAAAGGCGGGGGGCACGCTGAAGCTTTCTTT	CASKGGGHAEAFF
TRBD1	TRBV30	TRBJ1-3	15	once	TGTGCCTGGAGGTCGACAGGGGGCCGTGGAAACACCATATATTTT	CAWRSTGGRGNTIYF
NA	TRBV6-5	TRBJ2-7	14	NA	TGTGCCAGCAGTTTCGGACGGACCACCTACGAGCAGTACTTC	CASSFGRTTYEQYF
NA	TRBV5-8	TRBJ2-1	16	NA	TGTGCCAGCAATCTGGGGAACAGGGTTTTGGTGGATGAGCAGTTCTTC	CASNLGNRVLVDEQFF
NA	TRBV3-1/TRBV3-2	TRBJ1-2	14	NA	TGTGCCAGCAGACAACAGGGTGGGTGGGATGGCTACACCTTC	CASRQQGGWDGYTF
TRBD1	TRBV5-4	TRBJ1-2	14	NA	TGTGCCAGCAGCTTCGGACAGGGGGCGCGTGGCTACACCTTC	CASSFGQGARGYTF
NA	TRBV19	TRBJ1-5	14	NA	TGTGCCAGTAGGAAGACGGCTAGCAATCAGCCCCAGCATTTT	CASRKTASNQPQHF
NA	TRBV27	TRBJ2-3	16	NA	TGTGCCAGCAGCCTCCGATTAAGAGGGGGAACAGATACGCAGTATTTT	CASSLRLRGGTDTQYF
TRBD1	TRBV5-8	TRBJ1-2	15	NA	TGTGCCAGCAGCTTGGGGGGACAGGGGAACTATGGCTACACCTTC	CASSLGGQGNYGYTF
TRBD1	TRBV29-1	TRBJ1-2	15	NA	TGCAGCGTCCTCCGGGACAGGGGATCTAACTATGGCTACACCTTC	CSVLRDRGSNYGYTF
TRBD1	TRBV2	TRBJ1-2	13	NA	TGTGCCACAGGACAGGGAGGAAACTATGGCTACACCTTC	CATGQGGNYGYTF
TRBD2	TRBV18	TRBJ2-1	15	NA	TGTGCCAGCTCAAAGGGACTAGCGGGGGGCAATGAGCAGTTCTTC	CASSKGLAGGNEQFF
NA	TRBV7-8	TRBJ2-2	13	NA	TGTGCCAGCAGCATTCAGTACACCGGGGAGCTGTTTTTT	CASSIQYTGELFF
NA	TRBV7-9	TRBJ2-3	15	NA	TGTGCCAGCAGCCCCGGACTTCATCTCACAGATACGCAGTATTTT	CASSPGLHLTDTQYF
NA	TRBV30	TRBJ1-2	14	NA	TGTGCCTGGAGTGCCACGGGGGGAAACTATGGCTACACCTTC	CAWSATGGNYGYTF
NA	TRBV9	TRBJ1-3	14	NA	TGTGCCAGCAGCGTAGCAGGGAGCGGAAACACCATATATTTT	CASSVAGSGNTIYF
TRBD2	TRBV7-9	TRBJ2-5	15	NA	TGTGCCAGCAGCTTGACTGGGACTAGCGCAAAGACCCAGTACTTC	CASSLTGTSAKTQYF
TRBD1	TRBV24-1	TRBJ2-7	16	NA	TGTGCCACCAGTGATTCGAGGGACAGGGACTCCTACGAGCAGTACTTC	CATSDSRDRDSYEQYF
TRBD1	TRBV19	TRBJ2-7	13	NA	TGTGCCAGTAGTTTCGGACAGGTCTACGAGCAGTACTTC	CASSFGQVYEQYF
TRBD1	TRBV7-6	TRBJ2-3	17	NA	TGTGCCAGCAGCTTAACTCCGGGACAGGCGGGCACAGATACGCAGTATTTT	CASSLTPGQAGTDTQYF
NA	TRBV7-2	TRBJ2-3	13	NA	TGTGCCAGCAGCCCCCCAAACGCAGATACGCAGTATTTT	CASSPPNADTQYF
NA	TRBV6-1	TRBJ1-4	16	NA	TGTGCCAGCAGTGGGGGACCCCGAGTGGGTGATGAAAAACTGTTTTTT	CASSGGPRVGDEKLFF
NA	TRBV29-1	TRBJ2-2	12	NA	TGCAGCGTTGGGGGGGCGGCCGGGGAGCTGTTTTTT	CSVGGAAGELFF
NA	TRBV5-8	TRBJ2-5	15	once	TGTGCCAGCAGCCTGGGTCAGCAGGGTCTCGAGACCCAGTACTTC	CASSLGQQGLETQYF
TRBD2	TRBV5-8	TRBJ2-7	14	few	TGTGCCAGCAGTTCCGGGGGGGCCCCCTACGAGCAGTACTTC	CASSSGGAPYEQYF
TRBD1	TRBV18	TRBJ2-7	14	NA	TGTGCCAGCTCCCGGGACAGGGGTCAGGACGAGCAGTACTTC	CASSRDRGQDEQYF
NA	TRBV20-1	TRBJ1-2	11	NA	TGCAGTGTCAGAGGGGATTTCGGCTACACCTTC	CSVRGDFGYTF
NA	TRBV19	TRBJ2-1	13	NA	TGTGCCAGTAGTTCGCGGGACAGTCTTGAGCAGTTCTTC	CASSSRDSLEQFF
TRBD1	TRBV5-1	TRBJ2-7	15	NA	TGCGCCAGCAGACCCACCGGGACAGGCTCCTACGAGCAGTACTTC	CASRPTGTGSYEQYF
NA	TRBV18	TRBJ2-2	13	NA	TGTGCCAGCTCACCATATGACACCGGGGAGCTGTTTTTT	CASSPYDTGELFF
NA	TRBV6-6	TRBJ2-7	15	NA	TGTGCCAGCAGTCTCGGGACGGTGAGCTCCTACGAGCAGTACTTC	CASSLGTVSSYEQYF
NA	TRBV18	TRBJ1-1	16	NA	TGTGCCAGCTCACCCTCGATGACAGATATAAACACTGAAGCTTTCTTT	CASSPSMTDINTEAFF
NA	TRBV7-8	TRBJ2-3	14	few	TGTGCCAGCAGCCAAGGGGGGAGCACAGATACGCAGTATTTT	CASSQGGSTDTQYF
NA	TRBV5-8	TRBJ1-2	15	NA	TGTGCCAGCAGCTTGGGCTGGACAGCACACTATGGCTACACCTTC	CASSLGWTAHYGYTF
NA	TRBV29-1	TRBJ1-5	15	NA	TGCAGCGTACCCGGGGAGTTCCCTGGCAATCAGCCCCAGCATTTT	CSVPGEFPGNQPQHF
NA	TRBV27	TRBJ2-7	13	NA	TGTGCCAGCAGTTTAAGGTCAGACTACGAGCAGTACTTC	CASSLRSDYEQYF
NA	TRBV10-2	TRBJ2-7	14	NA	TGCGCCAGCAGTGTTGAAATGAGCTCCTACGAGCAGTACTTC	CASSVEMSSYEQYF
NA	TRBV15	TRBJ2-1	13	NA	TGTGCCACCAGCAGAGATCGGGGGCGTGGGCAGTTCTTC	CATSRDRGRGQFF
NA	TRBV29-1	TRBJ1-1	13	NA	TGCAGCGTCGAGGACAGCATGAACACTGAAGCTTTCTTT	CSVEDSMNTEAFF
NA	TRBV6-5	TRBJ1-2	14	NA	TGTGCCAATCTACCTGACCGAGTACCCGGGGGCTACACCTTC	CANLPDRVPGGYTF
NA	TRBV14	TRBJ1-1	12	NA	TGTGCCAGCAGCCAAGGGGTTACTGAAGCTTTCTTT	CASSQGVTEAFF
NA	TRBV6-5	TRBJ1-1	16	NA	TGTGCCAGCAGTTACTCGAAGGGGGGCAGAGGCACTGAAGCTTTCTTT	CASSYSKGGRGTEAFF
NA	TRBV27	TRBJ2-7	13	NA	TGTGCCAGCAGTTTGGTCCGAAACTACGAGCAGTACTTC	CASSLVRNYEQYF
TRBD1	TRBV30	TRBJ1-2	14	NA	TGTGCCTGGGAATTCAGGGGGGGCTTCTATGGCTACACCTTC	CAWEFRGGFYGYTF